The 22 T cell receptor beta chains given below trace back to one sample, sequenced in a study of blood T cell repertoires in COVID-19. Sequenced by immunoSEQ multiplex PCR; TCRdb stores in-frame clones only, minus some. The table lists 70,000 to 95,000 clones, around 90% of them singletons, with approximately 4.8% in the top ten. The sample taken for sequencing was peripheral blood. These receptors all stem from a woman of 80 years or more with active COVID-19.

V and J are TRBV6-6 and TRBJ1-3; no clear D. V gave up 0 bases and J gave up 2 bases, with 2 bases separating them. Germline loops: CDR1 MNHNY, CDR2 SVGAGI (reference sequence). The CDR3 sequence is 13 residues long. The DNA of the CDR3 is TGTGCCAGCAGTTACTCCGCTGGAAACACCATATATTTT. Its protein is CASSYSAGNTIYF.

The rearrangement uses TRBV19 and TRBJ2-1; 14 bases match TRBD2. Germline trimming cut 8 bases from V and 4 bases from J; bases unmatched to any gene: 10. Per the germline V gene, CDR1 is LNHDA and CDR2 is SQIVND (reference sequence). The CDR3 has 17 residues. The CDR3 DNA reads TGTGCCAGTCGACTAGCGGGAGGGTTGGGGACTTACAATGAGCAGTTCTTC. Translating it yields CASRLAGGLGTYNEQFF.

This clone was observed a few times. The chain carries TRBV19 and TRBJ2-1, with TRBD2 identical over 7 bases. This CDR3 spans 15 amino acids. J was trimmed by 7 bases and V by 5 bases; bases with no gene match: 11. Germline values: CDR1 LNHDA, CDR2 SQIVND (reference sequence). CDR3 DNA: TGTGCCAGTAGTTCAGCGGGAACAATGGGGAATGAGCAGTTCTTC. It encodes CASSSAGTMGNEQFF.

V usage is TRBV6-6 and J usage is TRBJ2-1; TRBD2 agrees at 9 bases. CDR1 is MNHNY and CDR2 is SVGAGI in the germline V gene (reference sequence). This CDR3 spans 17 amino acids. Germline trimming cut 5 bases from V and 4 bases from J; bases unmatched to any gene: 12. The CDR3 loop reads CASSRSSRAGGYNEQFF. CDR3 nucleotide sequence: TGTGCCAGCAGTCGGTCCTCCCGAGCGGGAGGTTACAATGAGCAGTTCTTC.

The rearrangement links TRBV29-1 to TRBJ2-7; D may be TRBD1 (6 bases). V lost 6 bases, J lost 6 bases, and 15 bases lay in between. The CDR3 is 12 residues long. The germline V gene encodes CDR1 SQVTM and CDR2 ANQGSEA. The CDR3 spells CSVQSSGAEQYF. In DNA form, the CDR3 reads TGCAGCGTCCAGTCCTCAGGGGCCGAGCAGTACTTC.

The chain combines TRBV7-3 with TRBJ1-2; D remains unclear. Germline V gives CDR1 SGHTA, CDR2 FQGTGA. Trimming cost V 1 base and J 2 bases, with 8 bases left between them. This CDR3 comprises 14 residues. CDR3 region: CASSLRPRNYGYTF. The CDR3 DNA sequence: TGTGCCAGCAGCTTAAGACCGAGGAACTATGGCTACACCTTC. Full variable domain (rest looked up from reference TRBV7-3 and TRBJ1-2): GAGVSQTPSNKVTEKGKYVELRCDPISGHTALYWYRQSLGQGPEFLIYFQGTGAADDSGLPNDRFFAVRPEGSVSTLKIQRTERGDSAVYLCASSLRPRNYGYTFGSGTRLTVV.

CDR3 in DNA: TGTGCCAGCGTTCGGACAGGGGGATTCGAGCAGTACTTC. Translation gives CASVRTGGFEQYF. The chain combines TRBV12-3 or TRBV12-4 with TRBJ2-7, with TRBD1 identical over 10 bases. There are 13 residues in the CDR3. V lost 8 bases to trimming and J lost 6 bases; unmatched junction nucleotides: 7.

This CDR3 is CASSFRDGRNEQFF. CDR3 nucleotide sequence: TGTGCCAGCTCATTCCGGGACGGGAGGAATGAGCAGTTCTTC. The chain employs TRBV18 and TRBJ2-1; 7 bases align to TRBD2. Per the germline V gene, CDR1 is KGHSH and CDR2 is LQKENI. This CDR3 has 14 residues. J lost 7 bases, V lost 5 bases, and 8 bases had no gene match.

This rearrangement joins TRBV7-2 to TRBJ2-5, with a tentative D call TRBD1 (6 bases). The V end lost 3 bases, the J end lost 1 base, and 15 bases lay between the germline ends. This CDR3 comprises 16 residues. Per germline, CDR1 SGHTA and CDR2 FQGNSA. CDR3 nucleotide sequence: TGTGCCAGCAGCTTCGGAGGACAGACCCCCCAAGAGACCCAGTACTTC. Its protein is CASSFGGQTPQETQYF. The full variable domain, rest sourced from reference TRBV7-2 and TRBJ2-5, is GAGVSQSPSNKVTEKGKDVELRCDPISGHTALYWYRQSLGQGLEFLIYFQGNSAPDKSGLPSDRFSAERTGGSVSTLTIQRTQQEDSAVYLCASSFGGQTPQETQYFGPGTRLLVL.

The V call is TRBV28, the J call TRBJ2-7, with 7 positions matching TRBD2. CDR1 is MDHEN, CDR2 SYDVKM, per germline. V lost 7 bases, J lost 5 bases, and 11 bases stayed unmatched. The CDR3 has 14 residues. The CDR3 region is CASIDGHRGDEQYF. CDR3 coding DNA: TGTGCCAGCATAGATGGACACCGGGGGGACGAGCAGTACTTC.

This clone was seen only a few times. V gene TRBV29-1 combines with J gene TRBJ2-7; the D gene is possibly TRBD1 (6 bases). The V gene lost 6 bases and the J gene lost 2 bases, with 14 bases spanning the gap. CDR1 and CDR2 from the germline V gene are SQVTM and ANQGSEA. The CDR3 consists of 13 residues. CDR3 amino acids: CSVHRDNTYEQYF. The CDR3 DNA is TGCAGCGTACACCGGGACAACACCTACGAGCAGTACTTC.

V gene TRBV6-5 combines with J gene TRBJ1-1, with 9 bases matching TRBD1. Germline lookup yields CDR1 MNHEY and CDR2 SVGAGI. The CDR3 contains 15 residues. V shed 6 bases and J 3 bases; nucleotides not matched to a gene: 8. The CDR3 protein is CASRRDRGEDTEAFF. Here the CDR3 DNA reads TGTGCCAGCAGGCGAGACAGGGGGGAGGACACTGAAGCTTTCTTT.

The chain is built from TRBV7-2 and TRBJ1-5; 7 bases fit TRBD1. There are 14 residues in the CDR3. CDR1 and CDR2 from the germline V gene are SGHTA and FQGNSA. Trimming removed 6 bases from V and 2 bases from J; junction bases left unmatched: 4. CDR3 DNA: TGTGCCAGCAGTCAAGACAGGGGCAATCAGCCCCAGCATTTT. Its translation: CASSQDRGNQPQHF.

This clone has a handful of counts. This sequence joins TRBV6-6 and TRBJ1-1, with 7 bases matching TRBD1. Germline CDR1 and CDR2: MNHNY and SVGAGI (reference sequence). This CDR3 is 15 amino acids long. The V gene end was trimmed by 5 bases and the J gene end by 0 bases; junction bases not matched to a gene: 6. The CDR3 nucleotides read TGTGCCAGCAGTACAGGGGTGGTCGTGAACACTGAAGCTTTCTTT. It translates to CASSTGVVVNTEAFF.

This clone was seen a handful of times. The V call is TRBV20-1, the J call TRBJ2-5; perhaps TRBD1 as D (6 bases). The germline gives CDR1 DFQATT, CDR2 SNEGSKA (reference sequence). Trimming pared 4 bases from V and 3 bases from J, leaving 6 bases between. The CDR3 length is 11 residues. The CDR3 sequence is CSATGEETQYF. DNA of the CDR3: TGCAGTGCTACAGGGGAAGAGACCCAGTACTTC.

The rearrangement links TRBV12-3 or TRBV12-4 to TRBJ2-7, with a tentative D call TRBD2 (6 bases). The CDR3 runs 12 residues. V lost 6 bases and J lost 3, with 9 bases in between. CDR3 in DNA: TGTGCCAGCAGCCCGGAGGGCTACGAGCAGTACTTC. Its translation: CASSPEGYEQYF.

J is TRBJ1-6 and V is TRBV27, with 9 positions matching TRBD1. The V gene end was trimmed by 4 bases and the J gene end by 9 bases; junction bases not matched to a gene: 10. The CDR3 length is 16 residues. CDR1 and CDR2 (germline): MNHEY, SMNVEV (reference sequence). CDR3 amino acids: CASSSQGTGRGSPLHF. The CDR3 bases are TGTGCCAGCAGTTCCCAAGGGACAGGGAGAGGTTCACCCCTCCACTTT.

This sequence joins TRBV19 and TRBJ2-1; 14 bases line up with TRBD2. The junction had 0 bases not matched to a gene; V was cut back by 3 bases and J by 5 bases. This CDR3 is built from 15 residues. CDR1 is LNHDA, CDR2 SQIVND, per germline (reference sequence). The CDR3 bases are TGTGCCAGTAGTATGACTAGCGGGAGGGACAATGAGCAGTTCTTC. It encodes CASSMTSGRDNEQFF.

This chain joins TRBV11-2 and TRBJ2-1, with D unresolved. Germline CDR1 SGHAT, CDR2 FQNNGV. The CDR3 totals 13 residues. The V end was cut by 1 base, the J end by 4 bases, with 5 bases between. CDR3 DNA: TGTGCCAGCAGCTTAGGGCGGTACAATGAGCAGTTCTTC. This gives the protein CASSLGRYNEQFF.

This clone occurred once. The CDR3, as DNA: TGTGCCAGCAGCTTCGGGGAGAATGAGCAGTTCTTC. The encoded protein is CASSFGENEQFF. The V gene is TRBV6-6, the J gene TRBJ2-1; TRBD2 might be the D (5 bases). Germline V gene data show CDR1 as MNHNY and CDR2 as SVGAGI (reference sequence). The germline V and J ends were trimmed by 6 bases and 7 bases, with 10 bases remaining between them. CDR3 size: 12 residues.

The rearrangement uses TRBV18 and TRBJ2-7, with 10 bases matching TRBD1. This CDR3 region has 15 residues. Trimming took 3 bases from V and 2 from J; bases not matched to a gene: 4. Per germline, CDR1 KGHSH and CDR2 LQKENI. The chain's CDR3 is CASSPGTGATYEQYF. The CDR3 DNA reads TGTGCCAGCTCACCCGGGACAGGGGCGACCTACGAGCAGTACTTC.

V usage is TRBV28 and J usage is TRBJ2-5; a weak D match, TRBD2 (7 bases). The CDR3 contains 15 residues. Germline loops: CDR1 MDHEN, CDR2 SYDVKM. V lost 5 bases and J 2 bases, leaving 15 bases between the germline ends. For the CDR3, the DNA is TGTGCCAGCAGTATTGGGGGGGCGAGGCAAGAGACCCAGTACTTC. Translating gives CASSIGGARQETQYF.